The source of this TCR beta chain is a study of T cells after yellow fever vaccination (dated by TCRdb to about 2019). Regarding the research as a whole: Libraries from fractions with low cell numbers were prepared with the SMART-Seq v4 Ultra Low Input RNA kit. To track T-cell clones before and after primary and booster YFV17D yellow fever vaccination, bulk TCR alpha and beta repertoires were sequenced longitudinally. The cohort comprised two healthy male donors, one aged 18 to 29 and one aged 30 to 40 years. Blood was drawn at multiple timepoints before and after primary and secondary immunization, with bulk PBMC replicates and cell subsets isolated. The research as a whole found: A small fraction of clonotypes showed up in both the CD4 and CD8 compartments, probably as a result of convergent recombination. Because the study included only a couple of donors, the extent to which the findings can be generalized is limited. The secondary T-cell response was weaker than the primary response but faster, peaking on day 5 instead of day 15. FACS-sorted repertoires could contain abundant contaminating clonotypes from the bulk population, so computational filtering was required. Most clones expanded after primary vaccination were re-detected after the booster (around 96% of CD4 and about nine tenths of CD8), suggesting broad memory maintenance.

The treatment or condition label here, explained by the study, means: live attenuated yellow fever vaccine strain. Two biological replicates of bulk PBMCs were collected at each blood-draw timepoint. A standard Ficoll-Paque protocol was used to isolate PBMCs from peripheral blood. TriZol was used to extract RNA from bulk PBMCs, from CD4 and CD8 fractions, and from dextramer-positive and dextramer-negative fractions. The instrument was an Illumina NovaSeq 6000. Synthesis of TCR cDNA relied on 5'RACE template switching, a step that introduced a universal primer site along with unique molecular identifiers. Priming for cDNA synthesis came from both the TCR alpha and TCR beta constant segments. Libraries were amplified in two PCR steps, with sample barcodes and sequencing adapters added in the second step. Sequencing of libraries was performed on Illumina HiSeq 2500 (2x100 bp) or NovaSeq (2x150 bp). From the authors' description of their analysis: Reads were demultiplexed and collapsed into UMI consensus sequences with MIGEC, and V(D)J alignment was performed with MiXCR. Vaccine-responding clonotypes were identified with edgeR using replicate PBMC samples, with FDR below 0.01 and a log2 fold change above 5 up to day 15 being required. Each bulk clonotype was labeled CD4 or CD8 based on which sequenced repertoire, CD4 or CD8, contained the clonotype at higher abundance. In TCRdb, the public reads were trimmed at Q25 with fastp and aligned with MiXCR, with productive beta chains retained. Every CDR3 protein is listed once, alongside the most common genes and DNA of its rows. These V and J calls derive from TCRdb rather than the authors' analysis. This sample holds around 300,000 distinct CDR3 sequences; 3.5% to 5% were observed only once. Of the sample, less than 20% is held by the ten largest clones.

The CDR3 holds 14 amino acids from the cysteine to the phenylalanine. Only the CDR3 region is kept as DNA, spanning 42 bases read in frame from base 1. V loses 0 bases of germline sequence and J loses 4 bases, and the interval between the two ends is 7 bases. The germline V gene specifies SGHTA as CDR1 and FQGNSA as CDR2. Notes on this clonotype: Its antigen remains undetermined. Base-call qualities are not available, and no considerably larger clone is one nucleotide away.

The receptor's source is a young man who received the YFV17D yellow fever vaccine. Sample: PBMCs, taken 15 days after the yellow fever booster vaccination. The rearrangement joined TRBV7-2 to TRBJ1-5, with no confident D gene call. The CDR3 reads as follows: CASSLAPVNQPQHF. The DNA is as follows: TGTGCCAGCAGCTTAGCGCCAGTGAATCAGCCCCAGCATTTT. With the portions outside the CDR3 filled from the reference TRBV7-2 and TRBJ1-5 genes, the complete variable region becomes GAGVSQSPSNKVTEKGKDVELRCDPISGHTALYWYRQSLGQGLEFLIYFQGNSAPDKSGLPSDRFSAERTGGSVSTLTIQRTQQEDSAVYLCASSLAPVNQPQHFGDGTRLSIL.